This T cell receptor beta chain was observed in a study of blood T cell repertoires in COVID-19 (dated by TCRdb to about 2020). Describing the broader study: Samples covering the acute and convalescent phases of COVID-19 were provided by collaborators in the United States, Italy and Spain. Subjects who had been exposed to COVID-19, were actively infected with it, or had recovered from it provided the deeply sampled blood TCRbeta repertoires that made up the dataset. A freely available public database, intended as a resource for researchers studying the immune response to SARS-CoV-2, is where the repertoires were released. The sample metadata nearly always contained a de-identified subject ID, COVID-19 status, age in years and sex. Samples came from the ongoing ImmuneRACE study (first 160 participants) plus 1,254 subjects from 6 global collaborators. The material from the prospective study consisted of cDNA or gDNA derived from T cells, B-cell-depleted T cells, or PBMCs. HLA class I and class II types, where available, came from metadata supplied by the sample provider rather than from assay-based typing.

General study outcomes and caveats: Clinical and demographic metadata were provided uncurated, with the amount varying by source and participant.

Points on this clone: Which antigen it targets is not known. Base qualities are not at hand, and no much larger clone is one base apart.

TCRbeta CDR3 regions were amplified from genomic DNA by means of the immunoSEQ Assay, a bias-controlled multiplex PCR. On the authors' methods: The number of nucleated cells in each sample was estimated by amplification of reference gene primers within the assay. To quantify the absolute abundance of each unique TCRbeta CDR3 rearrangement, sequence reads were collapsed and filtered. Productive Simpson clonality was computed per sample as the square root of Simpson's diversity index over productive rearrangements. TCRdb stores this immuneACCESS table with in-frame sequences only. Part of the clones is absent; in the studies checked, under half of the shortfall reflects unresolved V genes, and no reason is known for the rest. V and J calls and clone size are given by that table; D and trimming were obtained from the DNA. This sample lists 120,000 to 150,000 clones; around 80% were detected once. The ten largest clones take up just under 9% of the sample.

From the cysteine through the phenylalanine, the CDR3 covers 13 amino acids. Of all the DNA, just the CDR3 is kept, 39 bases in frame from base 1. As encoded in the germline V gene (reference sequence), CDR1 is LNHDA while CDR2 is SQIVND. The V end gives up 7 bases and the J end 8 bases, leaving 7 bases in the junction not matched to a gene. The collaborating institutions used their own protocols to collect whole blood in K2EDTA tubes. For TCRbeta analysis, collaborators shipped samples in one of three forms: frozen whole blood, isolated PBMCs, or DNA extracted from either of those sample types. The chain uses TRBV19 and TRBJ1-2; 10 nucleotides in the junction match TRBD1. Input material: peripheral blood. The clonotype was recovered from a woman older than 75 in a cohort sampled during active or convalescent COVID-19. Here the CDR3 is given as CASKTGGFRGYTF. DNA sequence: TGTGCCAGTAAGACAGGGGGCTTTCGGGGCTACACCTTC. Supplemented by the reference TRBV19 and TRBJ1-2 proteins around the CDR3, the complete variable domain is DGGITQSPKYLFRKEGQNVTLSCEQNLNHDAMYWYRQDPGQGLRLIYYSQIVNDFQKGDIAEGYSVSREKKESFPLTVTSAQKNPTAFYLCASKTGGFRGYTFGSGTRLTVV.